This TCR beta chain is from a study of blood T cell repertoires in COVID-19. CDR1 is SNHLY and CDR2 is FYNNEI in the germline V gene. With 5 bases removed from V and 0 bases from J, the gap between germline ends came to 12 bases. This CDR3 comprises 15 residues. The sample holds a few counts of this clone. Study processing details: Counts of nucleated cells, estimated from reference gene primer amplification, were obtained. Here immunoSEQ multiplex PCR was the method, and the copy in TCRdb shows in-frame clones only, minus some. Clonal size and the V and J genes are those of that table, whereas D and trimming came from the DNA. The data contain 90,000 or so clones, 80% to 90% of them singletons.

The chain has TRBV2 and TRBJ2-3; possible D gene TRBD2, 6 bases. The sequence was collected from a woman aged 80 or over with active COVID-19. The sequenced sample was peripheral blood. CDR3 nucleotide sequence: TGTGCCAGCAGTCTTAGCGGACGTAGCACAGATACGCAGTATTTT. Protein sequence: CASSLSGRSTDTQYF.